The following is a TCR beta chain sequence with its context. This clonotype showed up many times. Its antigen remains undetermined. No much larger clone exists at a distance of one base, and base qualities are not known. Library construction relied on PCR. Sequencing used an Illumina HiSeq 2500. TCR library preparation used molecular barcoding, with unique molecular identifiers applied to normalize quantification of the TCRbeta repertoire. The public reads were reprocessed in TCRdb via fastp at Q25 and MiXCR, keeping in-frame beta chains. Every distinct CDR3 protein forms one entry, paired with its most common genes and DNA. The sample table contains roughly 590,000 distinct CDR3 sequences; only one count was recorded for roughly 17% of them. 0.8% to 1.1% of the sample is in the top ten clones. These data come from a study of T-cell reconstitution after alpha-beta-depleted transplantation in children (dated by TCRdb to the mid-2010s). In terms of the full investigation: The study quantitatively tracked T-cell immune reconstitution after TCRalphabeta/CD19-depleted allogeneic hematopoietic cell transplantation in children using TCR repertoire profiling.

Cut back by 5 bases and 7 bases, the V and J ends lie 15 bases apart. Including cysteine and phenylalanine, the CDR3 has 12 amino acids. The read is trimmed to its CDR3 DNA, 36 bases read in frame from base 1. CDR1 and CDR2, per the germline V gene, are SQVTM and ANQGSEA. Specimen: PBMCs from the stem cell graft donor, collected from the stem cell graft. Recombination linked TRBV29-1 to TRBJ2-7, with the D gene not confidently named. The sequence was collected from a human donor who donated a stem cell graft to a child with acute myeloid leukemia. The CDR3 region: CSVREGLGEQYF. The DNA is as follows: TGCAGCGTTCGAGAAGGGTTGGGGGAGCAGTACTTC.